This T cell receptor beta chain appears in the sequencing data of a study of shared clonotypes between healthy human individuals. Under the authors' procedure: Because ImmunoSEQ provided only junction sequences with no quality scores, the filtering differed. Measured with immunoSEQ multiplex PCR; TCRdb has only the in-frame clones, and not every one. The DNA was the basis for D and trimming; V, J and clone size are from that table. The sample has tens of thousands of clones, about 61% seen once. CDR1 SNHLY and CDR2 FYNNEI come from the germline V gene. Trimming removed 1 base at V and 7 bases at J, with 10 bases between. This CDR3 has 14 residues. Adults of Caucasian background living in Nashville, Tennessee made up all donors.

Sequenced sample: memory CD8+ T cells sorted from blood. Subset noted: CD45RO+ cells pooled with CCR7-negative TemRA cells. The sequence was collected from a man younger than 40 in good health. The chain recombines TRBV2 with TRBJ2-2; D is undetermined. The CDR3 reads CASSEVKGDGELFF. CDR3 coding DNA: TGTGCCAGCAGTGAAGTCAAGGGTGACGGGGAGCTGTTTTTT. Looking up the rest from reference TRBV2 and TRBJ2-2 gives the full variable domain: EPEVTQTPSHQVTQMGQEVILRCVPISNHLYFYWYRQILGQKVEFLVSFYNNEISEKSEIFDDQFSVERPDGSNFTLKIRSTKLEDSAMYFCASSEVKGDGELFFGEGSRLTVL.